This TCR beta chain was recorded in a study of early stage breast cancer tumors. About the research overall: Of some 17 invasive breast tumors, about a dozen were hormone receptor-positive, HER2-negative. Overall study findings and caveats: Enriched TCRB sequences shared across patients were mostly commonly generated sequences.

To note about this clone: What it binds is unknown.

The length of the CDR3 is 17 residues. The V and J ends lost 2 bases and 0 bases respectively, with 16 bases between them. The germline gives CDR1 SEHNR, CDR2 FQNEAQ (reference sequence). Assay used: immunoSEQ multiplex PCR; TCRdb lists only in-frame clones, some missing. The sample has 9,500 to 12,000 clones, around 75% seen once. Sequences were obtained from breast tumor tissue. The chain employs TRBV7-9 and TRBJ1-1, with a weak D call TRBD1 (5 bases). The TCR comes from a person aged 65 to 85 with breast cancer. The CDR3 region has the DNA TGTGCCAGCAGCTTAACGGGAGGACGGGGGATGAACACTGAAGCTTTCTTT. Translated, it gives CASSLTGGRGMNTEAFF. Full variable domain (missing parts from reference TRBV7-9 and TRBJ1-1): DTGVSQNPRHKITKRGQNVTFRCDPISEHNRLYWYRQTLGQGPEFLTYFQNEAQLEKSRLLSDRFSAERPKGSFSTLEIQRTEQGDSAMYLCASSLTGGRGMNTEAFFGQGTRLTVV.